Sequencing of this TCR beta chain was carried out in a study of shared clonotypes between healthy human individuals. Splitting of CD4+ cells produced CD45RA+ naive and CD45RA-negative memory subsets. Findings of the study overall: Generation probabilities of non-shared clonotypes were lower (relative to those shared by all four donors). Several donors had 5% to 6.5% of their naive CD4 clonotypes in common.

Concerning this clone: Its antigen is as yet unknown.

The V gene's germline CDR1 is SNHLY and CDR2 FYNNEI. Trimming cost V 1 base and J 8 bases, with 12 bases left between them. The CDR3 totals 14 residues. Generated by immunoSEQ multiplex PCR, the TCRdb table keeps only in-frame clones and is missing some. This table holds about 680,000 clones, approximately 73% found once. The source material was memory CD4+ T cells sorted from blood. Subset: CD45RA-negative fraction. The receptor comes from a woman aged 25 to 39 in good health. The chain uses TRBV2 and TRBJ2-1; D is unresolved. DNA of the CDR3: TGTGCCAGCAGTGAAGAGATGGCACTCCATGAGCAGTTCTTC. Translation gives CASSEEMALHEQFF.